These 8 T cell receptor beta chains share one sample of origin, sequenced in a study of cytomegalovirus exposure and HLA in healthy donors. PCR primers comprised 60 Vbeta and 13 Jbeta primers. Generated by immunoSEQ multiplex PCR, the TCRdb table keeps only in-frame clones and is missing some. This table has 160,000 or so clones, roughly 84% appearing once. What was sequenced was PBMCs. These receptors were collected from a woman in her late teens or twenties in good health and CMV-seronegative.

The chain combines TRBV5-5 with TRBJ2-7, with TRBD2 as a possible D gene (5 bases). The CDR3 loop spans 15 amino acids. V was cut by 7 bases and J by 1 base, with 18 bases left in between. Germline V lookup: CDR1 SGHKS, CDR2 YYEKEE (reference sequence). The CDR3 DNA sequence: TGTGCCAGCGGATCGGGATTATCCTTGTCCTACGAGCAGTACTTC. Its protein is CASGSGLSLSYEQYF.

This chain uses TRBV5-1 with TRBJ1-6; D call uncertain. This CDR3 is built from 13 residues. Trimming removed 1 base at V and 5 bases at J, with 4 bases between. Germline CDR1 SGHRS, CDR2 YFSETQ. CDR3 in DNA: TGCGCCAGCAGCTTGTCGGATAATTCACCCCTCCACTTT. The encoded protein is CASSLSDNSPLHF.

The chain combines TRBV19 with TRBJ1-5; the match to TRBD1 covers 7 bases. CDR1 and CDR2 (germline): LNHDA, SQIVND (reference sequence). The junction had 14 bases not matched to a gene; V was cut back by 5 bases and J by 1 base. The CDR3 runs 18 residues. The DNA for the CDR3 is TGTGCCAGTAGTCGCCGGGACAGTTCTTTCCTAAGCAATCAGCCCCAGCATTTT. Protein sequence: CASSRRDSSFLSNQPQHF.

This sequence joins TRBV29-1 and TRBJ2-7; D might be TRBD1 (6 bases). Between the trimmed V and J ends, which lost 7 bases and 9 bases, there was a span of 25 bases. The germline CDR1 and CDR2 sequences are SQVTM and ANQGSEA. The CDR3 spans 14 residues. The CDR3 protein is CSALPGGRGGAQYF. CDR3 bases: TGCAGCGCACTTCCCGGTGGGAGAGGGGGTGCGCAGTACTTC.

V gene TRBV6-1 combines with J gene TRBJ1-5; D not resolved. Deletions cut 0 bases from V and 11 bases from J, with 5 bases between. Germline-derived CDR1 and CDR2 are MNHNS and SASEGT. This CDR3 has 11 residues. DNA for the CDR3: TGTGCCAGCAGTGAAGCACGGTCCCAGCATTTT. It codes for CASSEARSQHF.

This chain links TRBV2 with TRBJ1-2; D is unresolved. CDR1 is SNHLY, CDR2 FYNNEI, per germline. The V gene lost 5 bases and the J gene lost 2 bases, with 12 bases spanning the gap. CDR3 length: 14 amino acids. The CDR3 loop is CASSLNTRNYGYTF. The CDR3 region has the DNA TGTGCCAGCAGTCTTAATACGCGGAACTATGGCTACACCTTC.

This sequence joins TRBV6-1 and TRBJ1-1; a weak D match, TRBD1 (6 bases). The CDR3 spans 13 residues. CDR1 is MNHNS and CDR2 is SASEGT in the germline V gene. V was pared by 7 bases and J by 8 bases, with 17 bases between. The DNA for the CDR3 is TGTGCCAGCAATCAGGACAGACAAGGGGAAGCTTTCTTT. It is translated as CASNQDRQGEAFF.

The chain combines TRBV30 with TRBJ1-1, with D possibly matching TRBD1 (6 bases). This CDR3 has 14 residues. Trimming took 4 bases from V and 7 from J, leaving 19 bases between them. Per germline, CDR1 GTSNPN and CDR2 SVGIG (reference sequence). CDR3 amino acids: CAWNFGQPRIEAFF. The CDR3 nucleotides read TGTGCCTGGAATTTCGGACAGCCGAGGATTGAAGCTTTCTTT.